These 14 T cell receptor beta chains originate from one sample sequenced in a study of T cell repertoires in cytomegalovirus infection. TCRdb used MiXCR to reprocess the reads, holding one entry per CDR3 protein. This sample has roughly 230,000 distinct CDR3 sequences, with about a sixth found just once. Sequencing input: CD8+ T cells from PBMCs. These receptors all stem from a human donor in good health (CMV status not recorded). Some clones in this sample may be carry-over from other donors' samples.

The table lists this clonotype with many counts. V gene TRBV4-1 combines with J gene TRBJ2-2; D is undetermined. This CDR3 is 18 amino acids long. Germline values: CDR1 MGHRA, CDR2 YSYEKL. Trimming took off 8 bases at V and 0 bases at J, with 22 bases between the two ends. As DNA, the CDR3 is TGCGCCAGCTCATGGCAGGCAGATCAAACAACGAACACCGGGGAGCTGTTTTTT. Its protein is CASSWQADQTTNTGELFF.

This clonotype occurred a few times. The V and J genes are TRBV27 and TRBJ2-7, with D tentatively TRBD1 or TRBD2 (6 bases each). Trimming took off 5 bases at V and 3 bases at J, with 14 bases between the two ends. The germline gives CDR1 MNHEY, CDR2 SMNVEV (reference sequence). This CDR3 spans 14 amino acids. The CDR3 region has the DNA TGTGCCAGCAGTCGGGGCGGGGACATCTACGAGCAGTACTTC. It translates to CASSRGGDIYEQYF.

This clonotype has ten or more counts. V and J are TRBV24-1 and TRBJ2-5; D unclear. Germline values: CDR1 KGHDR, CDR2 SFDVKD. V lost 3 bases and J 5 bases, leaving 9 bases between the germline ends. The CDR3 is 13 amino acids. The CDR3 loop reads CATSDVRLETQYF. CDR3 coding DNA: TGTGCCACCAGTGATGTCAGGCTCGAGACCCAGTACTTC.

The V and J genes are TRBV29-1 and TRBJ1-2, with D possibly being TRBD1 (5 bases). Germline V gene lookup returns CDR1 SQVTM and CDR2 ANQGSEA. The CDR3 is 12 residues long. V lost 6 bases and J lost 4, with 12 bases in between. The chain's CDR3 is CSVAGGTYGYTF. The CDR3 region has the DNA TGCAGCGTCGCCGGGGGGACCTATGGCTACACCTTC.

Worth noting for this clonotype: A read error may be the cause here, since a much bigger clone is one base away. The CDR3 DNA follows: TGTGCCAGCAGTTACTTAGGGCTAGGCACTGAAGCTTTCTTT. Its protein product is CASSYLGLGTEAFF. The chain employs TRBV6-5 and TRBJ1-1; D not resolved. Trimming stripped 1 base from V and 4 bases from J, with 10 bases between. CDR3 size: 14 residues. Germline CDR1 MNHEY, CDR2 SVGAGI.

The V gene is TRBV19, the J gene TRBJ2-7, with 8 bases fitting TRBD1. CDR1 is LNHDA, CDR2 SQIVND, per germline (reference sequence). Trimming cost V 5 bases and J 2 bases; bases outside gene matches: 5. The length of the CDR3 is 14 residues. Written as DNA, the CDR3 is TGTGCCAGTAGTGGGCAGGGGGCCACCTACGAGCAGTACTTC. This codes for CASSGQGATYEQYF. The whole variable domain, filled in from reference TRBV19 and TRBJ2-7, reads DGGITQSPKYLFRKEGQNVTLSCEQNLNHDAMYWYRQDPGQGLRLIYYSQIVNDFQKGDIAEGYSVSREKKESFPLTVTSAQKNPTAFYLCASSGQGATYEQYFGPGTRLTVT.

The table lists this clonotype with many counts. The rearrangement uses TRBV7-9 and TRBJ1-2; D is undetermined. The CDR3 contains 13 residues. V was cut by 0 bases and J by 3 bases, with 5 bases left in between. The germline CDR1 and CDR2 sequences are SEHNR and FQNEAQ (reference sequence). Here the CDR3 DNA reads TGTGCCAGCAGCTTAGCGGAGGACTATGGCTACACCTTC. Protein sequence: CASSLAEDYGYTF.

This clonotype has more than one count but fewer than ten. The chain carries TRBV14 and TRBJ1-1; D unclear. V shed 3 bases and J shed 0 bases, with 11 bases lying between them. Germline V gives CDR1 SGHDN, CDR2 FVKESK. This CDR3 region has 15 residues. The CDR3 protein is CASSQARVMNTEAFF. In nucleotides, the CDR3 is TGTGCCAGCAGCCAGGCCCGGGTAATGAACACTGAAGCTTTCTTT. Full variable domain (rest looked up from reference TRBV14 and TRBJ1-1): EAGVTQFPSHSVIEKGQTVTLRCDPISGHDNLYWYRRVMGKEIKFLLHFVKESKQDESGMPNNRFLAERTGGTYSTLKVQPAELEDSGVYFCASSQARVMNTEAFFGQGTRLTVV.

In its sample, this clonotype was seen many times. The CDR3 DNA sequence: TGTGCCAGCAGCGTGACAGGGGTTACTGAAGCTTTCTTT. Its protein product is CASSVTGVTEAFF. The J gene is TRBJ1-1, the V gene TRBV6-1, with 8 bases identical to TRBD1. Germline-derived CDR1 and CDR2 are MNHNS and SASEGT. After removal of 6 bases from V and 5 bases from J, the junction contained 5 bases not matched to a gene. This CDR3 spans 13 amino acids.

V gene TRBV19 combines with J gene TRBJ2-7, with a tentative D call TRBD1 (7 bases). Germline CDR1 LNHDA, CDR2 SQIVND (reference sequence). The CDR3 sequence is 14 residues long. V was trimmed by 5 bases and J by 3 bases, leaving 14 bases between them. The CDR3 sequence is CASSPQGEVYEQYF. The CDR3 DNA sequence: TGTGCCAGTAGTCCGCAGGGGGAGGTCTACGAGCAGTACTTC.

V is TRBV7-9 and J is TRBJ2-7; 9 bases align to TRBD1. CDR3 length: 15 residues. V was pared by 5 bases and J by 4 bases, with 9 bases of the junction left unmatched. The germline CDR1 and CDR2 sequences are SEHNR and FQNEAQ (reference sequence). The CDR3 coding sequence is TGTGCCAGCAGCGGGCTCCCGGGACAGGGTTACGAGCAGTACTTC. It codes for CASSGLPGQGYEQYF.

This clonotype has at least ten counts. For the CDR3, the DNA is TGTGCCAGCAGCTTAGCGCCTCGGGGGGCGAGGGAGACCCAGTACTTC. It codes for CASSLAPRGARETQYF. This sequence joins TRBV7-2 and TRBJ2-5; possible D gene TRBD2, 7 bases. V lost 0 bases and J lost 5, with 16 bases in between. CDR1 and CDR2 from the germline V gene are SGHTA and FQGNSA. The CDR3 is 16 residues long. The variable domain in full, completed from reference TRBV7-2 and TRBJ2-5, reads GAGVSQSPSNKVTEKGKDVELRCDPISGHTALYWYRQSLGQGLEFLIYFQGNSAPDKSGLPSDRFSAERTGGSVSTLTIQRTQQEDSAVYLCASSLAPRGARETQYFGPGTRLLVL.

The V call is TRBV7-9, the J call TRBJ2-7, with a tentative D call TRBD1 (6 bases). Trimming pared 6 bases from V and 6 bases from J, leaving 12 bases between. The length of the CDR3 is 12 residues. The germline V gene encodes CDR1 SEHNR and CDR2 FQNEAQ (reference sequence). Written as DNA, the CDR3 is TGTGCCAGCAGTTTCACAGGGCCCGAGCAGTACTTC. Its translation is CASSFTGPEQYF.

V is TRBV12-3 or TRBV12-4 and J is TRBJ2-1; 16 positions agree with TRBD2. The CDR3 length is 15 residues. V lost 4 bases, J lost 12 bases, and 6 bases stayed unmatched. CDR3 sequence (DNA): TGTGCCAGCAGTTATTCGGGACTAGCGGGGGGGGTGCAGTTCTTC. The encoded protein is CASSYSGLAGGVQFF.